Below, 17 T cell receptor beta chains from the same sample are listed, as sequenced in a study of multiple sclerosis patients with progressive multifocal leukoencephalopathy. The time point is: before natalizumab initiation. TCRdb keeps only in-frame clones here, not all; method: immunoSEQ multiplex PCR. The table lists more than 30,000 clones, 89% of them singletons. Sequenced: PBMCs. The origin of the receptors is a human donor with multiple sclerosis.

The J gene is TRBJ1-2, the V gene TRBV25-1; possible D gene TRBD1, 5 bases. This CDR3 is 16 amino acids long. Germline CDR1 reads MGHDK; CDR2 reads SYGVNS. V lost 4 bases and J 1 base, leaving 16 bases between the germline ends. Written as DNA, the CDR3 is TGTGCCAGCAGTGCCGATTGGGGGGGGATTAACTATGGCTACACCTTC. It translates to CASSADWGGINYGYTF.

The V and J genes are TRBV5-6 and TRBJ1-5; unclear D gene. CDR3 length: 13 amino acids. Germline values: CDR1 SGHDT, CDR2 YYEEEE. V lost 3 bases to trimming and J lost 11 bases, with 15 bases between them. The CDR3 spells CASSSGASVAQHF. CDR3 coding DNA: TGTGCCAGCAGCTCGGGAGCTTCCGTGGCCCAGCATTTT.

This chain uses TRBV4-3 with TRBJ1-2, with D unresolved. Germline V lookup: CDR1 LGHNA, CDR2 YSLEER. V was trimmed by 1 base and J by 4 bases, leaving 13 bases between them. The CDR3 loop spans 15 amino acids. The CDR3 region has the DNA TGCGCCAGCAGCCAAGGTCTCCTGGGGAGCTATGGCTACACCTTC. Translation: CASSQGLLGSYGYTF.

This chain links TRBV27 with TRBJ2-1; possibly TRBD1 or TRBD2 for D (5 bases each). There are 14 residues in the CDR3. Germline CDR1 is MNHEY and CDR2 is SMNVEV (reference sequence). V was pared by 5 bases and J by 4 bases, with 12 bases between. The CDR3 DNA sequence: TGTGCCAGCAGTCCAGCCGGGGCGTACAATGAGCAGTTCTTC. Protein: CASSPAGAYNEQFF.

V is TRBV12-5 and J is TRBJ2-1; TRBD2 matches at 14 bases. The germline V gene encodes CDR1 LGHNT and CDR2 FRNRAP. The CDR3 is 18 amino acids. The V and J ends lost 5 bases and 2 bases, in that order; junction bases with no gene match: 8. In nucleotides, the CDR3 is TGTGCTAGTGGTGCTACTGGGACTAGCGGGAGTACCTACAATGAGCAGTTCTTC. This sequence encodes CASGATGTSGSTYNEQFF.

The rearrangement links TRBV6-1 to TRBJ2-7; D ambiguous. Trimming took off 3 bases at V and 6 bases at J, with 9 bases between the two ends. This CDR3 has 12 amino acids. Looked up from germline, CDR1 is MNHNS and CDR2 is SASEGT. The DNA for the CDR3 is TGTGCCAGCAGTGATGTCGTGGGCGAGCAGTACTTC. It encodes CASSDVVGEQYF.

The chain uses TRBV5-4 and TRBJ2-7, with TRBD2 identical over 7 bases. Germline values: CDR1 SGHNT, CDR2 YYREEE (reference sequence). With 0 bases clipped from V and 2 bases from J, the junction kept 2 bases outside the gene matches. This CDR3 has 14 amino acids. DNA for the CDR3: TGTGCCAGCAGCTTGGTTGGGGGGGCCTACGAGCAGTACTTC. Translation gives CASSLVGGAYEQYF.

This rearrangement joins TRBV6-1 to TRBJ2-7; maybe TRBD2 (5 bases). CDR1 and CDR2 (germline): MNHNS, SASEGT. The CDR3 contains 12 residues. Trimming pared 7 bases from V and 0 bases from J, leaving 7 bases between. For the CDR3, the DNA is TGTGCCAGCAAAGGGAGCTCCTACGAGCAGTACTTC. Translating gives CASKGSSYEQYF.

The CDR3 bases are TGTGCCAGCAGTTTCTACGGGAACAGGGGGCTCTCTGGGGCCAACGTCCTGACTTTC. Protein: CASSFYGNRGLSGANVLTF. This chain connects TRBV27 to TRBJ2-6; 9 bases agree with TRBD1. The CDR3 runs to 19 residues. Germline V gene data show CDR1 as MNHEY and CDR2 as SMNVEV (reference sequence). J lost 0 bases, V lost 3 bases, and 9 bases had no gene match.

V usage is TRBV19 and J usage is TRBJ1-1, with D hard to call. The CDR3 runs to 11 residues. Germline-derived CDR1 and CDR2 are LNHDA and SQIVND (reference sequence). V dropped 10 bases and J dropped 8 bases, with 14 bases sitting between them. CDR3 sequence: CATKITGEAFF. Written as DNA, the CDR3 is TGTGCCACCAAGATAACGGGGGAAGCTTTCTTT.

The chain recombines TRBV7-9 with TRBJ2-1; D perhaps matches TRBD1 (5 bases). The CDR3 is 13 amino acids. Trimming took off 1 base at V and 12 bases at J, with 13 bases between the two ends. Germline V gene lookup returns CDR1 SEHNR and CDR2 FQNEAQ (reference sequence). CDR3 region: CASSLGLQGSQFF. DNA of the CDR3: TGTGCCAGCAGCTTAGGACTCCAGGGTTCGCAGTTCTTC.

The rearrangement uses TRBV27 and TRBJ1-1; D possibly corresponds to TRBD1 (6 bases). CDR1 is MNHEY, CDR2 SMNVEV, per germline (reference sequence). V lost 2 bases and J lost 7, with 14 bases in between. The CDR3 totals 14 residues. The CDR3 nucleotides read TGTGCCAGCAGTTTAAGGCAGGGGCTATATGAAGCTTTCTTT. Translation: CASSLRQGLYEAFF.

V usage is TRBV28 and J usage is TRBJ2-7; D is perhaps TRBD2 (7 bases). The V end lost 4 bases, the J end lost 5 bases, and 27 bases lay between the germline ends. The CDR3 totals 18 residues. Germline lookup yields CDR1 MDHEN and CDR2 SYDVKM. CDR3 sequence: CASSSWGRGSSGRDEQYF. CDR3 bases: TGTGCCAGCAGTTCATGGGGCAGGGGATCTAGCGGACGTGACGAGCAGTACTTC.

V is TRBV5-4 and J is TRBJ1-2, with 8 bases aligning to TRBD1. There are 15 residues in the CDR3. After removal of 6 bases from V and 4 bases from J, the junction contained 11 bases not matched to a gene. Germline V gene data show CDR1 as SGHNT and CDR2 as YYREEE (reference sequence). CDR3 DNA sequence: TGTGCCAGCACCCGGGAGACAGGGGAGACCTATGGCTACACCTTC. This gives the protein CASTRETGETYGYTF. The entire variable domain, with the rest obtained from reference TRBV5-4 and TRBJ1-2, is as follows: ETGVTQSPTHLIKTRGQQVTLRCSSQSGHNTVSWYQQALGQGPQFIFQYYREEENGRGNFPPRFSGLQFPNYSSELNVNALELDDSALYLCASTRETGETYGYTFGSGTRLTVV.

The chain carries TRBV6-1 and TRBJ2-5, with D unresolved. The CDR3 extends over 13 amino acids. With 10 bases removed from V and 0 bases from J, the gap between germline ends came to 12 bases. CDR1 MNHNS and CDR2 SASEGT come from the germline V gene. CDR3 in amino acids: CATYGRNQETQYF. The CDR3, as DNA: TGTGCCACCTACGGACGGAACCAAGAGACCCAGTACTTC.

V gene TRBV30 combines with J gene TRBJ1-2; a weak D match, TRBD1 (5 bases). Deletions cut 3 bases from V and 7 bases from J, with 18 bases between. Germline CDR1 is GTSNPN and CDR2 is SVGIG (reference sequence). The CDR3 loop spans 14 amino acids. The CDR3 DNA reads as TGTGCCTGGAGCCTCCGGGACCCCCCTAGTGGCTACACCTTC. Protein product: CAWSLRDPPSGYTF.

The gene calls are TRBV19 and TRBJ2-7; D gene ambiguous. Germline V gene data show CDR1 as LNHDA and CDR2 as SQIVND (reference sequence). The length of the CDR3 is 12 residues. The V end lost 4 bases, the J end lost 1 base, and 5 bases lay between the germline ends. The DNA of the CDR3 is TGTGCCAGTAGTAGCGGTTCCTACGAGCAGTACTTC. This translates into CASSSGSYEQYF.